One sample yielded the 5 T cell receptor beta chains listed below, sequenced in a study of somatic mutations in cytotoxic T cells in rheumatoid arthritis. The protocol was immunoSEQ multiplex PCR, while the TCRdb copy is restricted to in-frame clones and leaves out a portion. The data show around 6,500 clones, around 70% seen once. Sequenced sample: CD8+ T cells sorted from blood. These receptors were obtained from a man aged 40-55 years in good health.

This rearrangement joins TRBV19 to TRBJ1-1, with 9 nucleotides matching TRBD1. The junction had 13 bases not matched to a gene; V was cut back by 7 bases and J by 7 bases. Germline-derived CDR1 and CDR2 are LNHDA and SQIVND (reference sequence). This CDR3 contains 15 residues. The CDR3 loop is CASTSDRQGVVEAFF. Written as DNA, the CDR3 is TGTGCCAGTACTAGCGATCGACAGGGGGTGGTTGAAGCTTTCTTT. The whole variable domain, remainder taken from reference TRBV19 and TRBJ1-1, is DGGITQSPKYLFRKEGQNVTLSCEQNLNHDAMYWYRQDPGQGLRLIYYSQIVNDFQKGDIAEGYSVSREKKESFPLTVTSAQKNPTAFYLCASTSDRQGVVEAFFGQGTRLTVV.

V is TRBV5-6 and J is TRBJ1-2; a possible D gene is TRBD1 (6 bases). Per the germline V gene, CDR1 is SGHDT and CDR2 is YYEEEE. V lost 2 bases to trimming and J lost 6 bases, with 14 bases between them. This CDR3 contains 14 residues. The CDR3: CASSFLRGQNGYTF. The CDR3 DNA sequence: TGTGCCAGCAGCTTTCTACGGGGGCAGAATGGCTACACCTTC.

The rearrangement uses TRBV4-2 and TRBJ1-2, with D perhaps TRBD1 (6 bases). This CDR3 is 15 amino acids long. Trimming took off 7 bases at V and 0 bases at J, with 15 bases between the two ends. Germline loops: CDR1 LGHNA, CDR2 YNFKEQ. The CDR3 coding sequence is TGTGCCAGCACCCTACAGGGCCAAACTAACTATGGCTACACCTTC. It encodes CASTLQGQTNYGYTF.

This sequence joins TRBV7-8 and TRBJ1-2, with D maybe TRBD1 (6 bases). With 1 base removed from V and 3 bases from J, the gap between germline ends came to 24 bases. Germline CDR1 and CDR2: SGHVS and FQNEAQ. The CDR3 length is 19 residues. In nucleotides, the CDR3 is TGTGCCAGCAGCTTAGACGGAAGACTAGACAGGCCTGGGGACTATGGCTACACCTTC. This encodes CASSLDGRLDRPGDYGYTF.

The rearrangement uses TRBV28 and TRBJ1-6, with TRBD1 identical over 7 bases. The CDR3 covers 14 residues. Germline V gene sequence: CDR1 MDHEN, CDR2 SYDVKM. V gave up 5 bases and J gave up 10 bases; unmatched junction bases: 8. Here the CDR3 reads CASSPWDSRSPLHF. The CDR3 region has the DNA TGTGCCAGCAGTCCGTGGGACAGTCGGTCACCCCTCCACTTT.